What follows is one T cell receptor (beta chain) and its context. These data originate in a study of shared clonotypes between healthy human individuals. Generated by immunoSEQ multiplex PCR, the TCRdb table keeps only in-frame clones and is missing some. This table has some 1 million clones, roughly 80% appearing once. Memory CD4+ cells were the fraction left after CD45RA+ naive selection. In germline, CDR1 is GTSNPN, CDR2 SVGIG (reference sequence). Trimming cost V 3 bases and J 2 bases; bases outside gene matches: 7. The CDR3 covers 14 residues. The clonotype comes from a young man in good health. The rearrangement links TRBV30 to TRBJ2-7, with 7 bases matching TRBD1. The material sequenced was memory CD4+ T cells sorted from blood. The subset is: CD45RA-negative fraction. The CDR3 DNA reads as TGTGCCTGGAGCAGGACAGGTGGAGCCTACGAGCAGTACTTC. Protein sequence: CAWSRTGGAYEQYF.